This is a list of T cell receptor beta chains from one sample in a study of shared clonotypes between healthy human individuals. Generated by immunoSEQ multiplex PCR, the TCRdb table keeps only in-frame clones and is missing some. The profile shows roughly 2 million clones, 95% of them singletons. Sequences were obtained from naive CD4+ T cells sorted from blood. The receptor set was obtained from a man between 18 and 29 years old in good health. CDR3s include the opening cysteine and the closing phenylalanine or tryptophan. A D gene is named only where the DNA matches it firmly. Clone size is stated in some rows and not others, as once, few, many or a class when expanded.

v_gene: TRBV10-3; j_gene: TRBJ2-7; d_gene: TRBD1; abundance: NA; CDR3aa: CAISVGGTGTGRNEQYF; CDR3nt: TGTGCCATCAGTGTGGGAGGGACCGGGACAGGGAGGAACGAGCAGTACTTC
v_gene: TRBV10-3; j_gene: TRBJ2-3; d_gene: NA; abundance: NA; CDR3aa: CAISESTGADTQYF; CDR3nt: TGTGCCATCAGTGAGTCAACGGGTGCGGATACGCAGTATTTT
v_gene: TRBV30; j_gene: TRBJ1-2; d_gene: TRBD1; abundance: NA; CDR3aa: CAWSIQQGIWGYTF; CDR3nt: TGTGCCTGGAGTATACAACAGGGGATCTGGGGCTACACCTTC
v_gene: TRBV6-6; j_gene: TRBJ2-3; d_gene: TRBD2; abundance: NA; CDR3aa: CASRHTSGSGTDTQYF; CDR3nt: TGTGCCAGCAGACATACTAGCGGGAGTGGCACAGATACGCAGTATTTT
v_gene: TRBV28; j_gene: TRBJ1-2; d_gene: NA; abundance: NA; CDR3aa: CASSEPGLLNHGYTF; CDR3nt: TGTGCCAGCAGCGAACCGGGACTCCTAAACCATGGCTACACCTTC
v_gene: TRBV5-4; j_gene: TRBJ2-5; d_gene: TRBD1; abundance: NA; CDR3aa: CATLEQGRETQYF; CDR3nt: TGTGCCACCTTGGAACAGGGGCGGGAGACCCAGTACTTC
v_gene: TRBV18; j_gene: TRBJ1-2; d_gene: TRBD1; abundance: NA; CDR3aa: CASSYGQGAGYTF; CDR3nt: TGTGCCAGCTCATACGGACAGGGGGCAGGCTACACCTTC
v_gene: TRBV30; j_gene: TRBJ2-7; d_gene: NA; abundance: NA; CDR3aa: CAWSATTFTYEQYF; CDR3nt: TGTGCCTGGAGCGCAACTACCTTCACCTACGAGCAGTACTTC
v_gene: TRBV1; j_gene: TRBJ1-1; d_gene: NA; abundance: NA; CDR3aa: CTSSLYGSPNTEAFF; CDR3nt: TGCACCAGCAGCCTCTACGGGAGCCCGAACACTGAAGCTTTCTTT
v_gene: TRBV18; j_gene: TRBJ1-3; d_gene: TRBD1; abundance: NA; CDR3aa: CASSQGQNSGNTIYF; CDR3nt: TGTGCCAGCTCTCAGGGACAGAACTCTGGAAACACCATATATTTT
v_gene: TRBV11-1; j_gene: TRBJ1-2; d_gene: NA; abundance: NA; CDR3aa: CASSIGLNYGYTF; CDR3nt: TGTGCCAGCAGCATAGGACTAAACTATGGCTACACCTTC
v_gene: TRBV20-1; j_gene: TRBJ1-2; d_gene: TRBD1; abundance: NA; CDR3aa: CSAQGVDGYTF; CDR3nt: TGCAGTGCTCAGGGGGTGGATGGCTACACCTTC
v_gene: TRBV10-3; j_gene: TRBJ2-7; d_gene: TRBD2; abundance: NA; CDR3aa: CAISDTSGRRYEQYF; CDR3nt: TGTGCCATCAGTGACACTAGCGGGAGAAGGTACGAGCAGTACTTC
v_gene: TRBV27; j_gene: TRBJ2-1; d_gene: TRBD2; abundance: NA; CDR3aa: CASSLGLARNEQFF; CDR3nt: TGTGCCAGCAGCCTCGGACTAGCTCGGAATGAGCAGTTCTTC
v_gene: TRBV30; j_gene: TRBJ1-1; d_gene: TRBD1; abundance: NA; CDR3aa: CACHRGATEAFF; CDR3nt: TGTGCCTGCCACAGGGGAGCCACTGAAGCTTTCTTT
v_gene: TRBV6-5; j_gene: TRBJ1-1; d_gene: NA; abundance: once; CDR3aa: CASSGQSMNTEAFF; CDR3nt: TGTGCCAGCAGTGGACAGAGCATGAACACTGAAGCTTTCTTT
v_gene: TRBV7-9; j_gene: TRBJ2-7; d_gene: TRBD2; abundance: NA; CDR3aa: CATMGTSGSRPYEQYF; CDR3nt: TGTGCCACCATGGGGACTAGCGGGAGCCGACCCTACGAGCAGTACTTC
v_gene: TRBV9; j_gene: TRBJ2-5; d_gene: NA; abundance: NA; CDR3aa: CASSVSQGRTQETQYF; CDR3nt: TGTGCCAGCAGCGTTTCCCAGGGGAGGACCCAGGAGACCCAGTACTTC
v_gene: TRBV6-1; j_gene: TRBJ2-7; d_gene: NA; abundance: NA; CDR3aa: CASSEVQGFSSYEQYF; CDR3nt: TGTGCCAGCAGTGAAGTTCAGGGGTTTAGCTCCTACGAGCAGTACTTC
v_gene: TRBV27; j_gene: TRBJ1-3; d_gene: NA; abundance: once; CDR3aa: CASSSLRSHQADATTLF; CDR3nt: TGTGCCAGCAGTTCCCTTCGGTCTCATCAAGCTGACGCCACAACGTTATTT
v_gene: TRBV30; j_gene: TRBJ2-1; d_gene: NA; abundance: NA; CDR3aa: CAWEGGGLINEQFF; CDR3nt: TGTGCCTGGGAGGGCGGAGGCCTTATCAATGAGCAGTTCTTC
v_gene: TRBV6-1; j_gene: TRBJ1-1; d_gene: NA; abundance: once; CDR3aa: CASKQGHLNTEAFF; CDR3nt: TGTGCCAGTAAACAGGGACACCTGAACACTGAAGCTTTCTTT
v_gene: TRBV6-1; j_gene: TRBJ1-1; d_gene: TRBD1; abundance: NA; CDR3aa: CASSVLGGADTEAFF; CDR3nt: TGTGCCAGCAGTGTCCTAGGGGGCGCGGACACTGAAGCTTTCTTT
v_gene: TRBV10-2; j_gene: TRBJ1-2; d_gene: NA; abundance: NA; CDR3aa: CASRDPGDYGYTF; CDR3nt: TGCGCCAGCAGGGACCCAGGCGACTATGGCTACACCTTC
v_gene: TRBV6-5; j_gene: TRBJ2-1; d_gene: TRBD2; abundance: NA; CDR3aa: CASSPFAGGPNEQFF; CDR3nt: TGTGCCAGCAGCCCCTTTGCGGGGGGGCCCAATGAGCAGTTCTTC
v_gene: TRBV6-5; j_gene: TRBJ2-7; d_gene: NA; abundance: NA; CDR3aa: CASRGLNNYEQYF; CDR3nt: TGTGCCAGCCGAGGCCTGAACAACTACGAGCAGTACTTC
v_gene: TRBV7-6; j_gene: TRBJ1-6; d_gene: NA; abundance: NA; CDR3aa: CASSSGTNNSPLHF; CDR3nt: TGTGCCAGCAGCTCCGGGACAAATAATTCACCCCTCCACTTT
v_gene: TRBV7-9; j_gene: TRBJ1-3; d_gene: NA; abundance: NA; CDR3aa: CASSLVGPRRLGSGNTIYF; CDR3nt: TGTGCCAGCAGCTTAGTGGGACCCCGGCGGCTGGGCTCTGGAAACACCATATATTTT
v_gene: TRBV6-6; j_gene: TRBJ1-6; d_gene: NA; abundance: NA; CDR3aa: CASSDSYNSPLHF; CDR3nt: TGTGCCAGCAGTGACAGTTATAATTCACCCCTCCACTTT
v_gene: TRBV6-1; j_gene: TRBJ1-4; d_gene: TRBD1; abundance: few; CDR3aa: CASKGTATNEKLFF; CDR3nt: TGTGCCAGCAAAGGGACAGCAACTAATGAAAAACTGTTTTTT
v_gene: TRBV18; j_gene: TRBJ2-1; d_gene: NA; abundance: NA; CDR3aa: CASSPRRNEQFF; CDR3nt: TGTGCCAGCTCACCGAGACGGAATGAGCAGTTCTTC
v_gene: TRBV7-9; j_gene: TRBJ2-5; d_gene: NA; abundance: NA; CDR3aa: CASSLEPALRETQYF; CDR3nt: TGTGCCAGCAGCTTAGAGCCAGCGCTTCGAGAGACCCAGTACTTC
v_gene: TRBV5-4; j_gene: TRBJ1-5; d_gene: TRBD1; abundance: NA; CDR3aa: CASSNKDRGDQPQHF; CDR3nt: TGTGCCAGCAGTAACAAGGACAGGGGTGATCAGCCCCAGCATTTT
v_gene: TRBV6-5; j_gene: TRBJ2-3; d_gene: TRBD2; abundance: NA; CDR3aa: CASSYAGLAGADTQYF; CDR3nt: TGTGCCAGCAGTTACGCTGGACTAGCGGGAGCGGATACGCAGTATTTT
v_gene: TRBV18; j_gene: TRBJ2-7; d_gene: TRBD2; abundance: NA; CDR3aa: CASSPEAGSGYEQYF; CDR3nt: TGTGCCAGCTCACCCGAAGCGGGGTCTGGCTACGAGCAGTACTTC
v_gene: TRBV7-3; j_gene: TRBJ2-1; d_gene: TRBD2; abundance: once; CDR3aa: CASSSGGNYNEQFF; CDR3nt: TGTGCCAGCAGTAGCGGGGGGAACTACAATGAGCAGTTCTTC
v_gene: TRBV5-1; j_gene: TRBJ2-3; d_gene: NA; abundance: NA; CDR3aa: CASSLDRPTDTQYF; CDR3nt: TGCGCCAGCAGCTTGGACAGACCTACAGATACGCAGTATTTT
v_gene: TRBV9; j_gene: TRBJ2-2; d_gene: NA; abundance: NA; CDR3aa: CASSVAPSRPNTGELFF; CDR3nt: TGTGCCAGCAGCGTAGCTCCATCGAGGCCGAACACCGGGGAGCTGTTTTTT
v_gene: TRBV10-3; j_gene: TRBJ2-1; d_gene: TRBD1; abundance: NA; CDR3aa: CAISDDRGHNEQFF; CDR3nt: TGTGCCATCAGTGATGACAGGGGGCATAATGAGCAGTTCTTC
v_gene: TRBV5-1; j_gene: TRBJ2-5; d_gene: NA; abundance: NA; CDR3aa: CASSMSLGETQYF; CDR3nt: TGCGCCAGCAGCATGTCGCTCGGGGAGACCCAGTACTTC